This is a list of T cell receptor beta chains from one sample in a study of tumor-infiltrating lymphocytes in primary liver carcinoma. MiXCR, applied by TCRdb to the multiplex PCR reads, yields one record per CDR3 protein. The table lists 330,000 or so distinct CDR3 sequences, about 65% of them singletons. The sequenced material came from peripheral blood. The source of these receptors is a man aged 35 to 55 with primary liver carcinoma and hepatitis B virus infection. CDR3s include the opening cysteine and the closing phenylalanine or tryptophan.

v_gene: TRBV6-6; j_gene: TRBJ2-7; CDR3aa: CASSYSTGLASTYEQYF
v_gene: TRBV12-3/TRBV12-4; j_gene: TRBJ2-7; CDR3aa: CAGRPGTRSAEQYF
v_gene: TRBV15; j_gene: TRBJ1-4; CDR3aa: CATSREGQGPEKLFF
v_gene: TRBV5-5; j_gene: TRBJ1-5; CDR3aa: CASSPAQFNQPQHF
v_gene: TRBV11-2; j_gene: TRBJ2-1; CDR3aa: CVGRARRDEQFF
v_gene: TRBV6-2/TRBV6-3; j_gene: TRBJ1-5; CDR3aa: CASGDRYSNQPQHF
v_gene: TRBV28; j_gene: TRBJ1-2; CDR3aa: CASSLRDYGYTF
v_gene: TRBV6-5; j_gene: TRBJ2-5; CDR3aa: CASSYIVGSSGARGTQYF
v_gene: TRBV12-3/TRBV12-4; j_gene: TRBJ1-2; CDR3aa: CASSFGNNYGYTF
v_gene: TRBV4-3; j_gene: TRBJ2-5; CDR3aa: CASSATGGQEIQYF
v_gene: TRBV5-1; j_gene: TRBJ2-1; CDR3aa: CASSFGRESGRSYNEQFF
v_gene: TRBV4-2; j_gene: TRBJ1-3; CDR3aa: CASSLRGWAGGNTIYF
v_gene: TRBV5-1; j_gene: TRBJ2-1; CDR3aa: CASSPVVLAGAKIEQFF
v_gene: TRBV10-1; j_gene: TRBJ2-5; CDR3aa: CASSESTELGTQYF
v_gene: TRBV4-3; j_gene: TRBJ2-3; CDR3aa: CTSSQLAGTDTQYF
v_gene: TRBV29-1; j_gene: TRBJ2-1; CDR3aa: CSVETWDRVNEQFF
v_gene: TRBV10-3; j_gene: TRBJ2-3; CDR3aa: CATQQTGPSTDTQYF
v_gene: TRBV11-2; j_gene: TRBJ2-1; CDR3aa: CTNSLEAGYYNKQFF
v_gene: TRBV4-1; j_gene: TRBJ2-2; CDR3aa: CASSQGGRWDWWNTGELFF
v_gene: TRBV6-2/TRBV6-3; j_gene: TRBJ1-5; CDR3aa: CAGTIDNYSNQPQHF
v_gene: TRBV10-1; j_gene: TRBJ1-1; CDR3aa: CASSKAAGMNTEAFF
v_gene: TRBV14; j_gene: TRBJ2-7; CDR3aa: CASSPSHEQYF
v_gene: TRBV12-3/TRBV12-4; j_gene: TRBJ2-1; CDR3aa: CASSYYDEQFF
v_gene: TRBV29-1; j_gene: TRBJ2-7; CDR3aa: CSVETGATYEQYF
v_gene: TRBV14; j_gene: TRBJ2-7; CDR3aa: CANSPRTQWGYYEQYF
v_gene: TRBV4-2; j_gene: TRBJ1-4; CDR3aa: CASSHELRGSNEKLFF
v_gene: TRBV7-9; j_gene: TRBJ2-5; CDR3aa: CASSPPGYQETQYF
v_gene: TRBV28; j_gene: TRBJ2-1; CDR3aa: CTSSLLLRQNEQFF
v_gene: TRBV10-3; j_gene: TRBJ2-3; CDR3aa: CAIRKVPGLVGSTDTQYF
v_gene: TRBV11-2; j_gene: TRBJ2-1; CDR3aa: CDSSLTLLAGNNEQFF
v_gene: TRBV12-3/TRBV12-4; j_gene: TRBJ2-3; CDR3aa: CASRTSGSPDTQYF
v_gene: TRBV11-3; j_gene: TRBJ2-1; CDR3aa: CASSLRHSDEQFF
v_gene: TRBV6-1; j_gene: TRBJ2-7; CDR3aa: CATDRSRDEQYF
v_gene: TRBV11-2; j_gene: TRBJ2-3; CDR3aa: CVSSLYLAGGVRGTDTHYF
v_gene: TRBV5-1; j_gene: TRBJ2-7; CDR3aa: CASNRTGGMDEGEQYF
v_gene: TRBV11-2; j_gene: TRBJ2-1; CDR3aa: CASSPVTSSSYNEQFF